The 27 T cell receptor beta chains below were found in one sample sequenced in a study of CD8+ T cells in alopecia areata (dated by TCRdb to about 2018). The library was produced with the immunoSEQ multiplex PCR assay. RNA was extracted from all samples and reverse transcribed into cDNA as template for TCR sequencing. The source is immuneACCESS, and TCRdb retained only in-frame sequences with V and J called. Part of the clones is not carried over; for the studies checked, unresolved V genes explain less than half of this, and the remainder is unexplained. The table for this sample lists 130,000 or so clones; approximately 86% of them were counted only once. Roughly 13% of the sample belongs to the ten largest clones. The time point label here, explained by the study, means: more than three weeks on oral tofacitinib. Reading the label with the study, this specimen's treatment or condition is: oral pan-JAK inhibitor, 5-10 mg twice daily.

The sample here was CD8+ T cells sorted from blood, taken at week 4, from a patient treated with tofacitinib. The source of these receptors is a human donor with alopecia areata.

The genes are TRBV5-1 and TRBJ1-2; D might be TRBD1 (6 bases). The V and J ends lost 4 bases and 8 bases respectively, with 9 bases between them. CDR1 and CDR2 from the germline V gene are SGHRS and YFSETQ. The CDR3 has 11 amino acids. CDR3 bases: TGCGCCAGCAGCGACGGACAGGGCTACACCTTC. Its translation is CASSDGQGYTF.

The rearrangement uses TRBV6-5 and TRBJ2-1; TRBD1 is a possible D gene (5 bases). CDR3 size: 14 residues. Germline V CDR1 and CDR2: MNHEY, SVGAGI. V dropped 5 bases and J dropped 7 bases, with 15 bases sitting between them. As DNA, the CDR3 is TGTGCCAGCAGTGCAGGCAGGGAACGAAATGAGCAGTTCTTC. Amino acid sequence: CASSAGRERNEQFF.

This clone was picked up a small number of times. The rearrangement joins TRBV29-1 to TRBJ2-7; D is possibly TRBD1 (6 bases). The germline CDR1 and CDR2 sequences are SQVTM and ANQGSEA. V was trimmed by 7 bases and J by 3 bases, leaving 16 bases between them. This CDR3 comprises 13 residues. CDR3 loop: CSAGTGTYYEQYF. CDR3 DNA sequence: TGCAGCGCCGGAACCGGGACATACTACGAGCAGTACTTC.

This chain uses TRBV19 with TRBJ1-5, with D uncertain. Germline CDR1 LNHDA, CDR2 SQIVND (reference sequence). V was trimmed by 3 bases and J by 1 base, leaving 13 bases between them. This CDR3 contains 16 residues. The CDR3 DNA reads TGTGCCAGTAGTATCGGCCAATACGGCAGCAATCAGCCCCAGCATTTT. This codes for CASSIGQYGSNQPQHF.

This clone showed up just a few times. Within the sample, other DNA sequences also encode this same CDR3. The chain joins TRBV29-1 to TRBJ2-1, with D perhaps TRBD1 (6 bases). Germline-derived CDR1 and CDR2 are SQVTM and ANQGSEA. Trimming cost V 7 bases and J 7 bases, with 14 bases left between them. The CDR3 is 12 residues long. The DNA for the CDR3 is TGCAGCGCAAGGGGACACGAGAATGAGCAGTTCTTC. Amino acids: CSARGHENEQFF.

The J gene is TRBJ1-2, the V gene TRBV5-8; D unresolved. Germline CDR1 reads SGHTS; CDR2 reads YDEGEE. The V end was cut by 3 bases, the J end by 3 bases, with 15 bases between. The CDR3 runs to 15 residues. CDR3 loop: CASSSSETYYYGYTF. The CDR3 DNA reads TGTGCCAGCAGCTCAAGCGAGACATACTACTATGGCTACACCTTC.

The CDR3 DNA reads as TGTGCCAGCAGTGAAAACGAACGGTGGAACGAGCAGTACTTC. It codes for CASSENERWNEQYF. The chain joins TRBV6-1 to TRBJ2-7; D remains unclear. Per germline, CDR1 MNHNS and CDR2 SASEGT. Trimming stripped 2 bases from V and 5 bases from J, with 13 bases between. This CDR3 contains 14 residues.

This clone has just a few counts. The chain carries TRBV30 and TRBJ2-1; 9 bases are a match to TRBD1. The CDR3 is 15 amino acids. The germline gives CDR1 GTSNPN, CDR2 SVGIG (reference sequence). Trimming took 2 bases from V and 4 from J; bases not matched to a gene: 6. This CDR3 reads CAWSSDRGAYNEQFF. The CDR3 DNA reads TGTGCCTGGAGTTCCGACAGGGGGGCGTACAATGAGCAGTTCTTC.

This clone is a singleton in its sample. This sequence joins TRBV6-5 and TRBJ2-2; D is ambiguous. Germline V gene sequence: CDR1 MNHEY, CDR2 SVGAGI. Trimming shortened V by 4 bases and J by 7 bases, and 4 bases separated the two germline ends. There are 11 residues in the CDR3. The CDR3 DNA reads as TGTGCCAGCAGTTTTAACGGGGAGCTGTTTTTT. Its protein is CASSFNGELFF.

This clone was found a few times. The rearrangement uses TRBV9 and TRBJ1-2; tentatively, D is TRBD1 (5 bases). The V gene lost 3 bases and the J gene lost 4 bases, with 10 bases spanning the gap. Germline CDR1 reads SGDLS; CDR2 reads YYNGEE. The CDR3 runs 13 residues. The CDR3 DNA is TGTGCCAGCAGCGCAGGAGACAGCTATGGCTACACCTTC. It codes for CASSAGDSYGYTF.

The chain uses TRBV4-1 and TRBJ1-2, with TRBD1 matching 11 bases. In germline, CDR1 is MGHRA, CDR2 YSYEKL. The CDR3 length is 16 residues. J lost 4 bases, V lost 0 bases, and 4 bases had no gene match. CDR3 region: CASSQERTGGVYGYTF. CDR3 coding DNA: TGCGCCAGCAGCCAAGAGCGGACAGGGGGCGTCTATGGCTACACCTTC.

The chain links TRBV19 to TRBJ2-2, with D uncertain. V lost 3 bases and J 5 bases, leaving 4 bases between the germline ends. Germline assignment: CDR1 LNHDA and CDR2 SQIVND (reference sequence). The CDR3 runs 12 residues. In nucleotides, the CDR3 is TGTGCCAGTAGTATCGTGACCGGGGAGCTGTTTTTT. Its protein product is CASSIVTGELFF.

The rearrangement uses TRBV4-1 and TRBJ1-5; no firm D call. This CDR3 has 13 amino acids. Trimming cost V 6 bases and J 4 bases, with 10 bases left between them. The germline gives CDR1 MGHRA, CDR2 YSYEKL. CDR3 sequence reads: CASSQTVNQPQHF. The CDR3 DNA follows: TGCGCCAGCAGTCAGACGGTAAATCAGCCCCAGCATTTT.

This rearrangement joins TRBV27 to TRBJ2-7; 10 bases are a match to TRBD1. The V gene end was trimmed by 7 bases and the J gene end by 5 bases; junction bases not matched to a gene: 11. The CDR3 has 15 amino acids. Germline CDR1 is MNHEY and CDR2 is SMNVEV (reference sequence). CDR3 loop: CASTLSGTGVHEQYF. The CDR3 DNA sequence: TGTGCCAGCACCCTCTCCGGGACAGGGGTACACGAGCAGTACTTC.

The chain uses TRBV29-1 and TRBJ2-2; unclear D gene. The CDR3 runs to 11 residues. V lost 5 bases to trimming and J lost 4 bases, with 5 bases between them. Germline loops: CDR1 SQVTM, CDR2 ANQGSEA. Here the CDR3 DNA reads TGCAGCGTTAGGGCCACCGGGGAGCTGTTTTTT. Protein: CSVRATGELFF.

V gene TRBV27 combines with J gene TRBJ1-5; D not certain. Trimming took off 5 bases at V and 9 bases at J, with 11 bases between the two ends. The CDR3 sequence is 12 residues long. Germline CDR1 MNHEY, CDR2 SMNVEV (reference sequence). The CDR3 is CASSLVSGPQHF. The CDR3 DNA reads TGTGCCAGCAGTCTCGTATCAGGGCCCCAGCATTTT.

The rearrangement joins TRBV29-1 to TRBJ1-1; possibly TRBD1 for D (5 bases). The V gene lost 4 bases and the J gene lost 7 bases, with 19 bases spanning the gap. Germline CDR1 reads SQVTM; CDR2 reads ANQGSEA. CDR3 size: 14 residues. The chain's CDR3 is CSVVFGGADSEAFF. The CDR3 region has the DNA TGCAGCGTTGTCTTTGGAGGGGCCGACAGTGAAGCTTTCTTT. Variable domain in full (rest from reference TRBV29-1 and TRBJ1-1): SAVISQKPSRDICQRGTSLTIQCQVDSQVTMMFWYRQQPGQSLTLIATANQGSEATYESGFVIDKFPISRPNLTFSTLTVSNMSPEDSSIYLCSVVFGGADSEAFFGQGTRLTVV.

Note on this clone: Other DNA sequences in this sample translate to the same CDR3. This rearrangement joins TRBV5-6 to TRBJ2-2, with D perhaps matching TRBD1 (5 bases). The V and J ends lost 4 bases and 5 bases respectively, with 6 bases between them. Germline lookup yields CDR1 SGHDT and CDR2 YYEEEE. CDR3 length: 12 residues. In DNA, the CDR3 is TGTGCCAGCAGCCCAGGGACCGGGGAGCTGTTTTTT. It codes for CASSPGTGELFF.

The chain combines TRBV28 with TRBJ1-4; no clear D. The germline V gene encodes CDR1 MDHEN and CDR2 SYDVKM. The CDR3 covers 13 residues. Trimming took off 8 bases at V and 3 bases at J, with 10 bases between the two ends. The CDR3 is CASQRQANEKLFF. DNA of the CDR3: TGTGCCAGCCAGAGGCAGGCTAATGAAAAACTGTTTTTT.

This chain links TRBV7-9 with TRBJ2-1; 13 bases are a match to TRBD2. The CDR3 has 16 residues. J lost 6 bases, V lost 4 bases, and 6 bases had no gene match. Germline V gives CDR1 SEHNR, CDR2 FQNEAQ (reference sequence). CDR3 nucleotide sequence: TGTGCCAGCAGCTCAAGGACTAGCGGGAGTAGCAATGAGCAGTTCTTC. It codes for CASSSRTSGSSNEQFF.

The CDR3 reads CASSWGQGPQETQYF. The CDR3 DNA sequence: TGCGCCAGCAGCTGGGGCCAAGGCCCCCAAGAGACCCAGTACTTC. The V and J genes are TRBV5-1 and TRBJ2-5, with D possibly being TRBD1 (5 bases). The germline gives CDR1 SGHRS, CDR2 YFSETQ. CDR3 length: 15 residues. Trimming took off 3 bases at V and 1 base at J, with 13 bases between the two ends.

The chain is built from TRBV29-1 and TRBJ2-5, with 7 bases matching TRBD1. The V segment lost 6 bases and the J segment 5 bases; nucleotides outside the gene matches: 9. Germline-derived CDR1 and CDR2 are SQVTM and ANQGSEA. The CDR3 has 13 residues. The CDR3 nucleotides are TGCAGCGTGTATCGACAGGGCGGTGAGACCCAGTACTTC. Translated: CSVYRQGGETQYF.

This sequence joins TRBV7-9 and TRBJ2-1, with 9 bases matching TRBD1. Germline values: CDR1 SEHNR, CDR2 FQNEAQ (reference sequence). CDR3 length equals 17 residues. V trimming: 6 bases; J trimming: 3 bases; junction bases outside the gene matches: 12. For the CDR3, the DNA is TGTGCCAGCAGAGCCTCAGGGACAGGGAGGTTCTACAATGAGCAGTTCTTC. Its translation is CASRASGTGRFYNEQFF.

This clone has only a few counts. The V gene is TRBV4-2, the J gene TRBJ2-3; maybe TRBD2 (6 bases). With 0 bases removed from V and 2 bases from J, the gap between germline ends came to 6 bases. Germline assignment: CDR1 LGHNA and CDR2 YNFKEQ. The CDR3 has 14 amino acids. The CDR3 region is CASSQEDYTDTQYF. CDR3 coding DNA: TGTGCCAGCAGCCAAGAGGACTACACAGATACGCAGTATTTT.

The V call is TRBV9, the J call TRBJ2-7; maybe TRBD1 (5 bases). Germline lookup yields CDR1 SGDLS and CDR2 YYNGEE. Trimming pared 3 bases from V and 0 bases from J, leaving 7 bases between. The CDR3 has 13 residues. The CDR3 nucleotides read TGTGCCAGCAGCGCCGACAGCTCCTACGAGCAGTACTTC. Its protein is CASSADSSYEQYF.

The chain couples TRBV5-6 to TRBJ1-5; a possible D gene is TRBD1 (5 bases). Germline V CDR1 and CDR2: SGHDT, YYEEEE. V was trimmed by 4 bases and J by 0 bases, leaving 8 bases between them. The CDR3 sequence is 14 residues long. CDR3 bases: TGTGCCAGCAGCGTAGGGGATAGCAATCAGCCCCAGCATTTT. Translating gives CASSVGDSNQPQHF.

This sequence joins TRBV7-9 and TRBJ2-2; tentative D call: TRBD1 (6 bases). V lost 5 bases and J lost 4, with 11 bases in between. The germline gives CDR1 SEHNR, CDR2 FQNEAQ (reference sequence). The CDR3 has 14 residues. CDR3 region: CASSTGTTTGELFF. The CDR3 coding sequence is TGTGCCAGCAGCACCGGGACAACCACCGGGGAGCTGTTTTTT.